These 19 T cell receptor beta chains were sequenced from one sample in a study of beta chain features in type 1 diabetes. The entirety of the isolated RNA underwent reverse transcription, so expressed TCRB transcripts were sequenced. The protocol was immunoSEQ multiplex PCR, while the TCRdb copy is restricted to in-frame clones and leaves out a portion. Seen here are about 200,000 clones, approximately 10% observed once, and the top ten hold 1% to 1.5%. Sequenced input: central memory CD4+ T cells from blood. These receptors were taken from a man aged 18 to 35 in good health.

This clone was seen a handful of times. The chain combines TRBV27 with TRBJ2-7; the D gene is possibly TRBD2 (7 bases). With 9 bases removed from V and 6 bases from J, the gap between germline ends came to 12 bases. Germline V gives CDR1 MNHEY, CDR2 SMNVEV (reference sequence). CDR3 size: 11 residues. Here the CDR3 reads CASGGAGEQYF. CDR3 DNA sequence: TGTGCCAGTGGGGGGGCCGGCGAGCAGTACTTC.

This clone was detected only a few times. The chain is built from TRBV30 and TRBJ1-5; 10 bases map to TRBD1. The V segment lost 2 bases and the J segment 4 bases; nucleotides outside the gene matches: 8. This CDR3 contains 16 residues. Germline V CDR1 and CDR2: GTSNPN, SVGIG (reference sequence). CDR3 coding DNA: TGTGCCTGGAGTCCACTAGGGACAGGGGCAAATCAGCCCCAGCATTTT. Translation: CAWSPLGTGANQPQHF.

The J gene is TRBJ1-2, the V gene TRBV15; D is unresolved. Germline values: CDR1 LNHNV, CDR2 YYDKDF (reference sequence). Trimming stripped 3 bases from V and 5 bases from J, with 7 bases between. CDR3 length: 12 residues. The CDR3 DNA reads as TGTGCCACCAGCAGTGACGCTTATGGCTACACCTTC. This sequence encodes CATSSDAYGYTF.

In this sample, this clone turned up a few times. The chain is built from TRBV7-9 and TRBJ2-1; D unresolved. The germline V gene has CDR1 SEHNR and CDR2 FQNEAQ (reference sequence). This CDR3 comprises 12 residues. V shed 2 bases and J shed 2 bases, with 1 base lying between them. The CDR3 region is CASSLTYNEQFF. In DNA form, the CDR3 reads TGTGCCAGCAGCTTAACCTACAATGAGCAGTTCTTC. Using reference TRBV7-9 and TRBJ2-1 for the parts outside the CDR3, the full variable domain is DTGVSQNPRHKITKRGQNVTFRCDPISEHNRLYWYRQTLGQGPEFLTYFQNEAQLEKSRLLSDRFSAERPKGSFSTLEIQRTEQGDSAMYLCASSLTYNEQFFGPGTRLTVL.

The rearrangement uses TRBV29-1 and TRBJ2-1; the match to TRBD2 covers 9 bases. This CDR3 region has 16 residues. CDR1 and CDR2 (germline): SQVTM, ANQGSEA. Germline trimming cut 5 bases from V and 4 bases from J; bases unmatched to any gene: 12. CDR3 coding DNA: TGCAGCGTTTCTTATTTAGCGGGAGTCGAGTACAATGAGCAGTTCTTC. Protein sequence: CSVSYLAGVEYNEQFF.

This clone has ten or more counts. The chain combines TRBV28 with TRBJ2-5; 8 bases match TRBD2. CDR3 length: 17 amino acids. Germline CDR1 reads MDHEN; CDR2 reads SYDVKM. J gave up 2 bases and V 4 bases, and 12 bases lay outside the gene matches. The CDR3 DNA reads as TGTGCCAGCAGTTGGGCCCGGTCTAGCGGGCCTCAAGAGACCCAGTACTTC. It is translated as CASSWARSSGPQETQYF. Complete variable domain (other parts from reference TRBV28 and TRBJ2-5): DVKVTQSSRYLVKRTGEKVFLECVQDMDHENMFWYRQDPGLGLRLIYFSYDVKMKEKGDIPEGYSVSREKKERFSLILESASTNQTSMYLCASSWARSSGPQETQYFGPGTRLLVL.

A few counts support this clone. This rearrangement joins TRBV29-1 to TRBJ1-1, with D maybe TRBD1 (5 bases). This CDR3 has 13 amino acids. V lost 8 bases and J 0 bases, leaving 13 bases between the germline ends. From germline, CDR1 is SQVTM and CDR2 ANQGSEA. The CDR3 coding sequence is TGCAGCTTTTCGGACACAATGAACACTGAAGCTTTCTTT. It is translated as CSFSDTMNTEAFF.

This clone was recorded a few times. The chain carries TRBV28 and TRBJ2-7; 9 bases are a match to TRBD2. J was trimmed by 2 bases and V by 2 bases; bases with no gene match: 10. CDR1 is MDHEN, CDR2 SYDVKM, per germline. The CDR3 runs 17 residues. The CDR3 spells CASSLRKSSGDTYEQYF. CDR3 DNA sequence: TGTGCCAGCAGTTTAAGGAAGTCTAGCGGGGACACCTACGAGCAGTACTTC.

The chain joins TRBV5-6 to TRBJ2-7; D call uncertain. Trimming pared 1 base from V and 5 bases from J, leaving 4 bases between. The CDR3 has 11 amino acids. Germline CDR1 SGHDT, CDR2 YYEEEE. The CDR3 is CASSLRHEQYF. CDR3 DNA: TGTGCCAGCAGCTTGAGGCACGAGCAGTACTTC.

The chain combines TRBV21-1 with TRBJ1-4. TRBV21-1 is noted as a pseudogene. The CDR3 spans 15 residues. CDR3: CASSPSCATNEKLFF. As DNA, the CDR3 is TGTGCCAGCAGCCCGAGCTGTGCAACTAATGAAAAACTGTTTTTT.

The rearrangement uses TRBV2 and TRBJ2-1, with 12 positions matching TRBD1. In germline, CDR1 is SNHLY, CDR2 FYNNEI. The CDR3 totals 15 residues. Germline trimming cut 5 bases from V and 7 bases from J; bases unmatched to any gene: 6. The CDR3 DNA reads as TGTGCCAGCAGTTGGGACAGGGGGCGCGAAAATGAGCAGTTCTTC. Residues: CASSWDRGRENEQFF.

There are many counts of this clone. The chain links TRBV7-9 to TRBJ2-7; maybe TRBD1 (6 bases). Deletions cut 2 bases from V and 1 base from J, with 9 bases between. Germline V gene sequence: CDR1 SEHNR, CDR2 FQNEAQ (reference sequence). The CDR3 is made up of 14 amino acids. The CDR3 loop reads CASSLQQGSYEQYF. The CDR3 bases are TGTGCCAGCAGCTTACAACAGGGTTCCTACGAGCAGTACTTC.

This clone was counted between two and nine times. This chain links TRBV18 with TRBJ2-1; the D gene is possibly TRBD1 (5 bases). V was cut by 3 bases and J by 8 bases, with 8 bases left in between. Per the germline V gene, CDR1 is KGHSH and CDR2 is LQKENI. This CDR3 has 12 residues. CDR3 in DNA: TGTGCCAGCTCACCCAAGGGGTATGAGCAGTTCTTC. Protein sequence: CASSPKGYEQFF.

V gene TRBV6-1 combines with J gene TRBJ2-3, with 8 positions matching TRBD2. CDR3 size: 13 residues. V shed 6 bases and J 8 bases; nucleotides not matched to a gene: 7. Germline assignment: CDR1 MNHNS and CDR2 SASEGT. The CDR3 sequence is CASSREGPSTQYF. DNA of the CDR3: TGTGCCAGCAGCCGGGAGGGCCCGAGTACGCAGTATTTT.

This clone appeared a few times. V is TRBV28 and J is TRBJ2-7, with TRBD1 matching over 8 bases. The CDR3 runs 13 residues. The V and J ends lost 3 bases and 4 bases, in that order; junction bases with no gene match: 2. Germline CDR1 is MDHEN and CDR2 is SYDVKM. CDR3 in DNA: TGTGCCAGCAGTTTCGGGGACAGGTACGAGCAGTACTTC. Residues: CASSFGDRYEQYF.

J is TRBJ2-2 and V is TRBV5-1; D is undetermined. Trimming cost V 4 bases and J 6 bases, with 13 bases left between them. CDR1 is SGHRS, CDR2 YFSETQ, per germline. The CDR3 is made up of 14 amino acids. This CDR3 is CASSVLSGAGELFF. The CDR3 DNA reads TGCGCCAGCAGCGTGCTGAGTGGTGCCGGGGAGCTGTTTTTT.

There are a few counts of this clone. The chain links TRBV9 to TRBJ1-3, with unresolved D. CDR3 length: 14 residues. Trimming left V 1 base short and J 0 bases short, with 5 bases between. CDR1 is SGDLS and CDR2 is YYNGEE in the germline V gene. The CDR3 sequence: CASSVLSSGNTIYF. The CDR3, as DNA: TGTGCCAGCAGCGTATTATCCTCTGGAAACACCATATATTTT.

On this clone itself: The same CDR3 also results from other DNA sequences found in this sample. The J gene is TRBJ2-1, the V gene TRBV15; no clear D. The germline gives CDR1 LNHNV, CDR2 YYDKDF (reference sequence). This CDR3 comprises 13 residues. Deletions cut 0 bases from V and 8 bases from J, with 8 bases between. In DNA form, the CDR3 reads TGTGCCACCAGCAGAGATCTGGGCGATGAGCAGTTCTTC. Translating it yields CATSRDLGDEQFF.

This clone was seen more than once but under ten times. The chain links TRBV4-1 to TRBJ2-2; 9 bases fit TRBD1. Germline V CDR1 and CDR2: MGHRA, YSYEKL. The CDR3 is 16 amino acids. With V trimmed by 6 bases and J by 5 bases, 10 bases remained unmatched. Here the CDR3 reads CASRQGTGSRTGELFF. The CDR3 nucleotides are TGCGCCAGCAGACAGGGGACAGGGAGTAGGACCGGGGAGCTGTTTTTT.